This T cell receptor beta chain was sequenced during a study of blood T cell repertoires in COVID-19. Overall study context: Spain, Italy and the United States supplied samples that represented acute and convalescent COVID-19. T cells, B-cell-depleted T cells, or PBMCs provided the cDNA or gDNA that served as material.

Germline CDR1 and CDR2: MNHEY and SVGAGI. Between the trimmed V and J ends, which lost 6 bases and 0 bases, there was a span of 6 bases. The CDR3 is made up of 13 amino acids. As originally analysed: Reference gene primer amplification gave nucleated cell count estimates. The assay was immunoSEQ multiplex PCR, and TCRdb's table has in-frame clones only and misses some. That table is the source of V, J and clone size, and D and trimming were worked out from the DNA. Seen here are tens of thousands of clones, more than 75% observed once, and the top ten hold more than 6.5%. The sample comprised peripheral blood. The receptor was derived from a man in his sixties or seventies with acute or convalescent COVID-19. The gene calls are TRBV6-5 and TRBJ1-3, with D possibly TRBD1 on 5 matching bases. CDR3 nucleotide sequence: TGTGCCAGCAGAGACAGCTCTGGAAACACCATATATTTT. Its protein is CASRDSSGNTIYF.